Listed below are T cell receptor beta chains from one sample, sequenced in a study of metastatic and nonmetastatic thyroid tumors. TCRdb re-called the PCR reads via MiXCR. The data show 30,000 to 35,000 clones, around a sixth seen once. The sample was blood. The receptors come from a female donor with papillary thyroid cancer or a benign thyroid nodule (not recorded which). Some clones in this sample may be carry-over from other donors' samples. CDR3s include the opening cysteine and the closing phenylalanine or tryptophan. The D gene is left open where the match is weak. Not every row has a clone size; where given, it reads once, few, many or a size class.

clone_size d_call j_call v_call cdr3_aa
few NA TRBJ2-7 TRBV2 CASSDPRDGAYEQYF
many TRBD1 TRBJ1-2 TRBV6-1 CASRWGQSSSVYGYTF
NA TRBD1 TRBJ1-3 TRBV11-1 CASSLVDRDSYSGNTIYF
many TRBD1 TRBJ1-2 TRBV3-1 CASSLQGAEGYTF
many TRBD2 TRBJ2-1 TRBV5-1 CASRPGTSGSYEQFF
many TRBD1 TRBJ2-5 TRBV20-1 CSAGQGFGETQYF
NA NA TRBJ2-7 TRBV11-2 CASSLGQSAYEQYF
NA TRBD1 TRBJ2-2 TRBV5-5 CASSRGTGSSGELFF
many NA TRBJ1-5 TRBV27 CASSLSRGLNQPQHF
many NA TRBJ1-2 TRBV6-1 CAAGPTRAAYYGYTF
many TRBD1 TRBJ1-2 TRBV3-1 CASSPSTGFSYGYTF
many NA TRBJ2-1 TRBV27 CASSGEGHNKNEQFF
NA NA TRBJ1-1 TRBV30 CAWSVSLGGDNYFF
NA NA TRBJ1-1 TRBV7-8 CASSYLRNEAFF
many NA TRBJ1-1 TRBV9 CASSVGGYRDTEAFF
many NA TRBJ2-7 TRBV7-2 CASSWRRGSYEQYF
NA TRBD1 TRBJ1-6 TRBV5-4 CASSEGQADSPLHF
many NA TRBJ2-3 TRBV24-1 CATSVGSTDTQYF
many NA TRBJ2-3 TRBV5-1 CASSLGIGSTDTQYF
few NA TRBJ1-1 TRBV7-2 CASSLDRTEAFF
few NA TRBJ2-1 TRBV20-1 CSAPPGTQLRDEQFF
few TRBD1 TRBJ2-6 TRBV28 CASSLLISDRANVVTF
many NA TRBJ1-2 TRBV19 CATWEAPYGYTF
many TRBD2 TRBJ2-3 TRBV5-6 CASWGASGKLSPPDTQYF
many NA TRBJ1-1 TRBV3-1 CASSQGVRGILVAFF
many TRBD1 TRBJ1-3 TRBV4-1 CASSQEDRVGNTIYF
many TRBD1 TRBJ2-3 TRBV18 CASSPRGRSTDTQYF
few NA TRBJ2-3 TRBV24-1 CATSDLKDSGDTQYF
many NA TRBJ1-1 TRBV20-1 CSASDGSGAEAFF
NA NA TRBJ1-2 TRBV5-1 CASGTNYGYTF
NA TRBD1 TRBJ1-1 TRBV7-2 CASISRTGGDTEAFF
NA TRBD1 TRBJ2-7 TRBV11-2 CASSPGGVPSSYEQYF
many NA TRBJ1-4 TRBV28 CASSVRTVNEKLFF
NA NA TRBJ1-2 TRBV6-2/TRBV6-3 CASSYPDRWGTF
NA NA TRBJ2-7 TRBV10-2 CATRSGVGYEQYF
many TRBD2 TRBJ2-1 TRBV28 CASSLESSGTLYNEQFF
NA TRBD2 TRBJ2-7 TRBV20-1 CSAREGLAQQQYF
medium-sized NA TRBJ1-2 TRBV19 CASSMGWTDGYTF
many NA TRBJ2-3 TRBV2 CASRIDRSADTQYF
NA TRBD1 TRBJ2-2 TRBV7-2 CASSPAVTGTGELFF
many TRBD1 TRBJ1-1 TRBV20-1 CSARTGDTEAFF
few TRBD2 TRBJ2-7 TRBV10-2 CASGTSGSEQYF
many NA TRBJ2-5 TRBV7-8 CASSPRGRETQYF
few TRBD1 TRBJ2-3 TRBV9 CASSVMGDRGADTQYF
many NA TRBJ2-3 TRBV28 CASRSGTLNTDTQYF
many NA TRBJ2-3 TRBV10-2 CAIYAGLPPADTQYF
many TRBD1 TRBJ2-3 TRBV6-1 CASSLGTGVITDTQYF
many TRBD1 TRBJ2-2 TRBV28 CASSHIIQGPNTGELFF
NA TRBD2 TRBJ2-1 TRBV24-1 CATITQGLAGGNEQFF
NA TRBD1 TRBJ2-5 TRBV27 CASSSGQGSWETQYF
NA TRBD1 TRBJ2-1 TRBV20-1 CSAGTGAYNEQFF
many NA TRBJ1-2 TRBV5-4 CASSEIEGYGYTF
many TRBD2 TRBJ2-4 TRBV7-9 CASQTSGRENIQYF
many NA TRBJ1-1 TRBV3-1 CASRLTEGGHTEAFF